The next 2 T cell receptor beta chains were all read from a single sample in a study of graft-versus-host responses after intestinal transplantation (dated by TCRdb to the early 2020s). Receptor amplification or capture employed the immunoSEQ multiplex PCR assay. The clones in this table, taken by TCRdb from immuneACCESS, are in-frame only. Not every clone is retained; where verified, under half of the shortfall comes from an unresolved V gene, and the cause of the rest is unknown. The sample has about 47,000 clones on record, about 94% of them singletons. The top ten clones comprise about 1.6% of the sample. The source was PBMCs, collected about 350 days after intestinal transplant. Receptors originate from a human patient who received an intestinal transplant, so some T cells may come from the graft donor.

The chain uses TRBV10-2 and TRBJ1-2; D gene unclear. V was shortened by 6 bases and J by 2 bases, with 22 bases between the two germline ends. Germline CDR1 WSHSY, CDR2 SAAADI. This CDR3 contains 17 residues. Written as DNA, the CDR3 is TGCGCCAGCAGCAGTTTGGAGGGCCACCATTTAAACTATGGCTACACCTTC. Its protein is CASSSLEGHHLNYGYTF.

The chain employs TRBV30 and TRBJ1-1, with 7 bases identical to TRBD1. Germline CDR1 is GTSNPN and CDR2 is SVGIG (reference sequence). V shed 2 bases and J 1 base; nucleotides not matched to a gene: 7. The CDR3 is 15 residues long. The CDR3 loop is CAWSPPDRRNTEAFF. DNA for the CDR3: TGTGCCTGGAGTCCACCGGACAGGCGGAACACTGAAGCTTTCTTT.